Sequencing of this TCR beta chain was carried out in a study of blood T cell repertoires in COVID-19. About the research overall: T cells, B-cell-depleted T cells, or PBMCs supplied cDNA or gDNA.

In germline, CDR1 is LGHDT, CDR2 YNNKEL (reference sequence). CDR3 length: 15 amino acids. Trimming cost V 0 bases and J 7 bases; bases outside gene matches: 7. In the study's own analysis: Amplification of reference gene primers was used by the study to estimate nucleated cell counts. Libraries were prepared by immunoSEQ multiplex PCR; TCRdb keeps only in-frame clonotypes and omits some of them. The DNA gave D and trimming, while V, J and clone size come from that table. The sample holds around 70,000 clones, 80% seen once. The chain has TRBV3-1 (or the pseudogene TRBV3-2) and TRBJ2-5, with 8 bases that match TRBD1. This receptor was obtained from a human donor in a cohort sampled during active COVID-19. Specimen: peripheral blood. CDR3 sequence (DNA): TGTGCCAGCAGCCAAGATTTCCCCACAGGGGGGACCCAGTACTTC. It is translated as CASSQDFPTGGTQYF.